This TCR beta chain was recorded in a study of blood T cell repertoires in COVID-19. V shed 1 base and J shed 0 bases, with 3 bases lying between them. This CDR3 has 13 residues. TCRdb's table, derived via immunoSEQ multiplex PCR, lists solely in-frame clones and lacks some. The sample records a few hundred thousand clones, roughly 84% being singletons. The clonotype comes from a man aged 35 to 55 with acute or convalescent COVID-19. The chain joins TRBV12-3 or TRBV12-4 to TRBJ1-1, with D hard to call. Sequencing was performed on peripheral blood. The CDR3 is CASSLDMNTEAFF. The CDR3 DNA reads TGTGCCAGCAGTTTAGACATGAACACTGAAGCTTTCTTT.